One T cell receptor beta chain is described in this entry. Data came from immunoSEQ multiplex PCR; TCRdb stores just in-frame clones and leaves some out. The sample carries about 310,000 clones, 87% recorded once. The entry originates in a study of blood T cell repertoires in COVID-19. This CDR3 region has 18 residues. The V gene's germline CDR1 is SEHNR and CDR2 FQNEAQ (reference sequence). Losses at the gene ends were 5 bases for V and 3 bases for J; bases not matched to a gene: 15. V gene TRBV7-9 combines with J gene TRBJ2-1; 8 bases fit TRBD2. What was sequenced was peripheral blood. The sequence was collected from a man younger than 30 with active or convalescent COVID-19. In nucleotides, the CDR3 is TGTGCCAGCAGCCGGGCGGTGGTAGCGGGGACGCACTACAATGAGCAGTTCTTC. Translating gives CASSRAVVAGTHYNEQFF.